The clone carrying this T cell receptor (beta chain) was detected ten times or more. Unmatched junction bases numbered 1, after V lost 1 base and J lost 2 bases. Germline V gene data show CDR1 as LGHDT and CDR2 as YNNKEL (reference sequence). CDR3 size: 15 residues. Combining a sample-barcoded 5' primer with a J-beta primer mix, a second PCR ran for roughly 7 to 12 cycles. Each single sample gave us at least 2.5 million CDR3-containing paired-end reads. TCRdb redid the calling of the 5' RACE reads with MiXCR, one entry per CDR3 protein. The sample has 850,000 to 1,000,000 distinct CDR3 sequences, about 44% seen once. The entry originates in a study of blood T cells in healthy people across ages. Overall study context: Capture by template switching was about one barcoded beta molecule per two T cells.

The sample taken for sequencing was blood. The source of this sequence is a man younger than 40 in good health. This chain connects TRBV3-1 to TRBJ2-3, with TRBD1 matching 9 bases. Written as DNA, the CDR3 is TGTGCCAGCAGCCAAGGGACAGGGGACACAGATACGCAGTATTTT. It yields the protein CASSQGTGDTDTQYF.